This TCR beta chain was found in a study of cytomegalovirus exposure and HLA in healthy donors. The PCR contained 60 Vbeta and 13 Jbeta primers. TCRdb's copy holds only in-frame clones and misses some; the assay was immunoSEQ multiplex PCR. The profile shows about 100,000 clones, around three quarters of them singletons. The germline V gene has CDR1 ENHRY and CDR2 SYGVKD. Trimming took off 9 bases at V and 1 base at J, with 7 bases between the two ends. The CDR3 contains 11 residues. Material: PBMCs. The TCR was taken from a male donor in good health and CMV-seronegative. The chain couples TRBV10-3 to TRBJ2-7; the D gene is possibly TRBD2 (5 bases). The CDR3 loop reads CAIGLSYEQYF. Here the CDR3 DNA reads TGTGCCATTGGACTTTCCTACGAGCAGTACTTC.